A selection of T cell receptor beta chains follows, all from one sample in a study of control samples from healthy donors and cancer patients. TCRdb's table, derived via immunoSEQ multiplex PCR, lists solely in-frame clones and lacks some. This sample carries 100,000 to 150,000 clones, approximately 84% of them seen once, and the ten largest clones take roughly 1.9%. The specimen was blood. The receptor set was obtained from a man younger than 35 in good health. The conserved cysteine and the conserved F or W are not part of the CDR3 here. Fields, in order: V gene, D gene, CDR3 length, J gene, CDR3 protein. D genes are given only for firm matches.

V gene: TRBV11-2; D gene: TRBD2; CDR3 length: 18; J gene: TRBJ2-7; CDR3 protein: ASSLDMARLAGKRAYEQY
V gene: TRBV19; D gene: TRBD2; CDR3 length: 12; J gene: TRBJ2-5; CDR3 protein: ASRPTSVRETQY
V gene: TRBV5-8; D gene: TRBD1; CDR3 length: 16; J gene: TRBJ1-5; CDR3 protein: ASSFRTGERGSNQPQH
V gene: TRBV6-5; D gene: TRBD1; CDR3 length: 11; J gene: TRBJ1-5; CDR3 protein: ATHDRANQPQH
V gene: TRBV9; D gene: NA; CDR3 length: 13; J gene: TRBJ2-7; CDR3 protein: ASSVSGKSSYEQY
V gene: TRBV5-1; D gene: TRBD1; CDR3 length: 12; J gene: TRBJ2-3; CDR3 protein: ATGQGAIDGTQY
V gene: TRBV20-1; D gene: NA; CDR3 length: 9; J gene: TRBJ2-5; CDR3 protein: SARVGETQY
V gene: TRBV30; D gene: NA; CDR3 length: 11; J gene: TRBJ1-5; CDR3 protein: AWSFRAGQPQH
V gene: TRBV27; D gene: TRBD2; CDR3 length: 13; J gene: TRBJ2-5; CDR3 protein: ASSSAGVGQETQY
V gene: TRBV7-2; D gene: NA; CDR3 length: 11; J gene: TRBJ1-2; CDR3 protein: ASSFGTSFGYT
V gene: TRBV7-9; D gene: NA; CDR3 length: 12; J gene: TRBJ2-5; CDR3 protein: ASMIGALQETQY
V gene: TRBV5-6; D gene: NA; CDR3 length: 11; J gene: TRBJ1-1; CDR3 protein: ASSPQGNTEAF
V gene: TRBV19; D gene: NA; CDR3 length: 13; J gene: TRBJ2-3; CDR3 protein: ASSIAWGSTDTQY
V gene: TRBV6-6; D gene: TRBD1; CDR3 length: 14; J gene: TRBJ2-7; CDR3 protein: ASSSSSGQGAYEQY
V gene: TRBV28; D gene: NA; CDR3 length: 10; J gene: TRBJ2-1; CDR3 protein: ASWILGNEQF
V gene: TRBV10-3; D gene: NA; CDR3 length: 10; J gene: TRBJ1-1; CDR3 protein: ASNNLDTEAF
V gene: TRBV7-9; D gene: TRBD2; CDR3 length: 15; J gene: TRBJ2-3; CDR3 protein: ASSLARQRGNTDTQY
V gene: TRBV7-9; D gene: TRBD1; CDR3 length: 12; J gene: TRBJ2-5; CDR3 protein: ASSRTGDQETQY
V gene: TRBV9; D gene: NA; CDR3 length: 17; J gene: TRBJ2-3; CDR3 protein: ASSVGLGWTSLSTDTQY
V gene: TRBV19; D gene: TRBD1; CDR3 length: 11; J gene: TRBJ1-5; CDR3 protein: ATQGAGNQPQH
V gene: TRBV19; D gene: NA; CDR3 length: 13; J gene: TRBJ1-5; CDR3 protein: ASSSPAGADQPQH
V gene: TRBV27; D gene: NA; CDR3 length: 12; J gene: TRBJ1-1; CDR3 protein: ASSLNLGGGEAF
V gene: TRBV6-1; D gene: TRBD1; CDR3 length: 13; J gene: TRBJ2-7; CDR3 protein: ASSEVEGQVYEQY
V gene: TRBV7-3; D gene: NA; CDR3 length: 12; J gene: TRBJ1-1; CDR3 protein: ASSRQGKNTEAF
V gene: TRBV11-2; D gene: TRBD2; CDR3 length: 13; J gene: TRBJ2-7; CDR3 protein: ASSLVVTSFYEQY
V gene: TRBV6-5; D gene: NA; CDR3 length: 11; J gene: TRBJ1-2; CDR3 protein: AGPALPTDGYT
V gene: TRBV19; D gene: NA; CDR3 length: 12; J gene: TRBJ2-2; CDR3 protein: ASSMAITAGELF
V gene: TRBV4-2; D gene: NA; CDR3 length: 11; J gene: TRBJ2-3; CDR3 protein: ASSPSGTDTQY
V gene: TRBV12-3/TRBV12-4; D gene: NA; CDR3 length: 11; J gene: TRBJ2-7; CDR3 protein: ASSLVNEVEQY
V gene: TRBV24-1; D gene: NA; CDR3 length: 12; J gene: TRBJ2-3; CDR3 protein: ATSDLENTDTQY
V gene: TRBV7-9; D gene: TRBD2; CDR3 length: 14; J gene: TRBJ2-7; CDR3 protein: ASSHQTPGLAYEQY
V gene: TRBV25-1; D gene: NA; CDR3 length: 13; J gene: TRBJ2-7; CDR3 protein: ASSEYIVVGDEQY
V gene: TRBV28; D gene: TRBD1; CDR3 length: 16; J gene: TRBJ1-1; CDR3 protein: ASGLQIAGTGDNTEAF
V gene: TRBV4-2; D gene: NA; CDR3 length: 11; J gene: TRBJ1-2; CDR3 protein: ASSQDQSYGYT
V gene: TRBV27; D gene: NA; CDR3 length: 14; J gene: TRBJ2-3; CDR3 protein: ASSFLGGWRTDTQY
V gene: TRBV6-5; D gene: NA; CDR3 length: 13; J gene: TRBJ1-5; CDR3 protein: ASSSFRYSNQPQH
V gene: TRBV5-1; D gene: NA; CDR3 length: 13; J gene: TRBJ1-2; CDR3 protein: ASSLSQPANYGYT
V gene: TRBV28; D gene: NA; CDR3 length: 11; J gene: TRBJ1-1; CDR3 protein: ASSGNLHTEAF
V gene: TRBV25-1; D gene: TRBD1; CDR3 length: 11; J gene: TRBJ2-7; CDR3 protein: ASSVGQGYEQY
V gene: TRBV6-5; D gene: TRBD1; CDR3 length: 11; J gene: TRBJ1-1; CDR3 protein: ASSQDRATEAF
V gene: TRBV19; D gene: NA; CDR3 length: 12; J gene: TRBJ1-1; CDR3 protein: ASTRTERDTEAF
V gene: TRBV14; D gene: NA; CDR3 length: 12; J gene: TRBJ1-1; CDR3 protein: ASGGGLMNTEAF
V gene: TRBV6-2/TRBV6-3; D gene: NA; CDR3 length: 13; J gene: TRBJ2-7; CDR3 protein: ASSYRLGESSEQY
V gene: TRBV4-3; D gene: NA; CDR3 length: 13; J gene: TRBJ2-1; CDR3 protein: ASSQDMLAWDEQF
V gene: TRBV4-1; D gene: TRBD1; CDR3 length: 13; J gene: TRBJ1-2; CDR3 protein: ASSQEDRFNYGYT
V gene: TRBV6-5; D gene: NA; CDR3 length: 11; J gene: TRBJ2-5; CDR3 protein: ASRPGTGETQY
V gene: TRBV4-2; D gene: NA; CDR3 length: 14; J gene: TRBJ1-3; CDR3 protein: ASSQRMADSGNTIY
V gene: TRBV18; D gene: NA; CDR3 length: 15; J gene: TRBJ1-2; CDR3 protein: ASSPLRTVEANYGYT
V gene: TRBV24-1; D gene: NA; CDR3 length: 12; J gene: TRBJ2-3; CDR3 protein: ATQGVDSTDTQY
V gene: TRBV15; D gene: NA; CDR3 length: 12; J gene: TRBJ2-7; CDR3 protein: ATSENRLTYEQY
V gene: TRBV6-5; D gene: NA; CDR3 length: 11; J gene: TRBJ1-1; CDR3 protein: ASRTQGGTEAF
V gene: TRBV6-5; D gene: NA; CDR3 length: 12; J gene: TRBJ2-7; CDR3 protein: ASTKGGSGYEQY
V gene: TRBV6-2/TRBV6-3; D gene: NA; CDR3 length: 12; J gene: TRBJ1-1; CDR3 protein: ASSYSGANTEAF
V gene: TRBV19; D gene: TRBD2; CDR3 length: 12; J gene: TRBJ2-1; CDR3 protein: ASKSGRIDNEQF
V gene: TRBV5-8; D gene: NA; CDR3 length: 10; J gene: TRBJ2-7; CDR3 protein: ASSHDTYEQY
V gene: TRBV18; D gene: NA; CDR3 length: 14; J gene: TRBJ2-5; CDR3 protein: ASSPSGPGSLETQY
V gene: TRBV5-6; D gene: TRBD2; CDR3 length: 16; J gene: TRBJ2-1; CDR3 protein: ASSVPAGREGGVDEQF
V gene: TRBV7-3; D gene: NA; CDR3 length: 13; J gene: TRBJ2-3; CDR3 protein: ASSLTLGGTDTQY